A selection of T cell receptor beta chains follows, all from one sample in a study of blood T cells in healthy people across ages. TCRdb processed the 5' RACE reads anew with MiXCR; each CDR3 protein has one entry. The sample yields about 930,000 distinct CDR3 sequences, around 29% seen once. The data were also submitted as part of a second study, on T cells of mothers and their children.

Sequencing was done on a sample of blood. The source of these receptors is a woman aged 40 to 50 in good health. The CDR3 runs from the conserved cysteine through the conserved F or W. D genes are given only for firm matches. Clone size is shown for a subset of rows, as once, few, many or a class of expanded clone.

>TRBD1|few|TRBJ2-5|TRBV28
TGTGCCAGCAGTTTGACAGGGAACCAAGAGACCCAGTACTTC
CASSLTGNQETQYF
>TRBD2|few|TRBJ2-7|TRBV12-3/TRBV12-4
TGTGCCAGCAGTCCCCGAAGGTGGGGGGGAACTGACGAGCAGTACTTC
CASSPRRWGGTDEQYF
>-|-|TRBJ2-5|TRBV28
TGTGCCAGCAGTTTACCGGGGATGGGCCTCCAAGAGACCCAGTACTTC
CASSLPGMGLQETQYF
>-|many|TRBJ2-7|TRBV12-3/TRBV12-4
TGTGCCAGCAGTTCTGGCGCCATCGACTACGAGCAGTACTTC
CASSSGAIDYEQYF
>-|-|TRBJ2-3|TRBV20-1
TGCAGTGCTAGTTTAATGACCGGGGCCAGGGATACGCAGTATTTT
CSASLMTGARDTQYF
>TRBD1|many|TRBJ2-7|TRBV20-1
TGCAGTGCCCAGACAGGGGGCGCGGGCGAGCAGTACTTC
CSAQTGGAGEQYF
>-|few|TRBJ1-2|TRBV18
TGTGCCAGCTCACCTCCAGGGACGAGGGGTAACTATGGCTACACCTTC
CASSPPGTRGNYGYTF
>-|-|TRBJ2-1|TRBV12-3/TRBV12-4
TGTGCCAGCAAGAGGGGGAGCTCCTACAATGAGCAGTTCTTC
CASKRGSSYNEQFF
>-|-|TRBJ2-3|TRBV9
TGTGCCGGCAGCGTAGGTAGCGCGGCAACTAGCACAGATACGCAGTATTTT
CAGSVGSAATSTDTQYF
>-|many|TRBJ1-5|TRBV20-1
TGCAGTGCTAGAGATCCATTCGGGGGAAGAAGTAATCAGCCCCAGCATTTT
CSARDPFGGRSNQPQHF
>TRBD2|many|TRBJ2-3|TRBV7-8
TGTGCCAGCAGCTCCCCTACTAGCGGCACAGATACGCAGTATTTT
CASSSPTSGTDTQYF
>TRBD1|-|TRBJ2-1|TRBV11-1
TGTGCCAGCAGTTTAGACAGGGGGGTCAATGAGCAGTTCTTC
CASSLDRGVNEQFF
>TRBD2|-|TRBJ2-3|TRBV20-1
TGCAGTGCTACTAAGAGACTAGCGGGTGCAGATACACAGTATTTT
CSATKRLAGADTQYF
>-|-|TRBJ2-5|TRBV7-2
TGTGCCAGCAGCTTGGTGCGGAGCTCCGAAGAGACCCAGTACTTC
CASSLVRSSEETQYF
>TRBD1|few|TRBJ2-3|TRBV10-3
TGTGGCATCAGCCCAGGGGGACCTAGCACAGATACGCAGTATTTT
CGISPGGPSTDTQYF
>TRBD2|few|TRBJ2-5|TRBV5-6
TGTGCCAGCAGCCTAAGGACTAGCGGGGGACAAGAGACCCAGTACTTC
CASSLRTSGGQETQYF
>TRBD1|-|TRBJ1-1|TRBV5-1
TGCGCCAGCAGCTTGGTGGGACAGGGGGCCCACACTGAAGCTTTCTTT
CASSLVGQGAHTEAFF
>TRBD1|-|TRBJ2-4|TRBV10-3
TGTGCCATCAGTGGGTTCGTAGGGGGCACGGACATTCAGTACTTC
CAISGFVGGTDIQYF
>-|many|TRBJ2-7|TRBV14
TGTGCCAGCAGCCAACTTATCTACGAGCAGTACTTC
CASSQLIYEQYF
>TRBD1|-|TRBJ1-5|TRBV20-1
TGCAGTGCTAGAGCCGGACAGGGGAGCAATCAGCCCCAGCATTTT
CSARAGQGSNQPQHF
>TRBD1|-|TRBJ1-5|TRBV9
TGTGCCGGCAGCCTTACAGGGGGCAATCAGCCCCAGCATTTT
CAGSLTGGNQPQHF
>TRBD2|-|TRBJ2-5|TRBV2
TGTGCCAGCAGTGAAACAGGACTAGCGTGGGAGACCCAGTACTTC
CASSETGLAWETQYF
>-|-|TRBJ1-5|TRBV4-1
TGCGCCAGCAGCCAAGAGCAAGGCAATCAGCCCCAGCATTTT
CASSQEQGNQPQHF
>TRBD2|many|TRBJ2-7|TRBV12-3/TRBV12-4
TGTGCCAGCCAGACTAGCGGGGGGTCCTACGAGCAGTACTTC
CASQTSGGSYEQYF
>-|-|TRBJ1-1|TRBV27
TGTGCCAGCAGCTCCCACTCTGGGAAACGTACTGAAGCTTTCTTT
CASSSHSGKRTEAFF